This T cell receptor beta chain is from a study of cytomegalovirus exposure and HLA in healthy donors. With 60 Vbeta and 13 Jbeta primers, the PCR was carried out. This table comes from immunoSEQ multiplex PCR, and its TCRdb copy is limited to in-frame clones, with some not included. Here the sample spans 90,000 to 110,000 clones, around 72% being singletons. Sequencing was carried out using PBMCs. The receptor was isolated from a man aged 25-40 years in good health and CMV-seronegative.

The DNA for the CDR3 is TGTGCCAGCAGCTTCCAACGGTCCTACGAGCAGTACTTC. Residues: CASSFQRSYEQYF. J is TRBJ2-7 and V is TRBV7-2; no definite D call. The CDR3 length is 13 residues. V lost 3 bases, J lost 1 base, and 7 bases lay in between. Per the germline V gene, CDR1 is SGHTA and CDR2 is FQGNSA.